The 10 T cell receptor beta chains below were found in one sample sequenced in a study of CD8+ T cells in alopecia areata. This sample's treatment: oral pan-JAK inhibitor, 5-10 mg twice daily. In each case, RNA was isolated and then reverse transcribed into cDNA as the sequencing template. Method: immunoSEQ multiplex PCR; TCRdb's copy keeps in-frame clones and lacks some. The profile shows 150,000 to 200,000 clones, roughly 60% of them singletons. Sequenced material: CD4+ T cells sorted from blood, taken at week 24, from a patient treated with tofacitinib. All receptors derive from a human donor with alopecia areata.

The J gene is TRBJ2-3, the V gene TRBV9, with D possibly being TRBD2 (7 bases). Trimming stripped 3 bases from V and 5 bases from J, with 19 bases between. In germline, CDR1 is SGDLS, CDR2 YYNGEE. The CDR3 sequence is 16 residues long. This chain's CDR3 is CASSAPVGGREDTQYF. The CDR3 nucleotides read TGTGCCAGCAGCGCCCCAGTGGGGGGGCGCGAAGATACGCAGTATTTT.

This chain uses TRBV5-6 with TRBJ2-7, with 8 nucleotides matching TRBD1. CDR1 and CDR2 (germline): SGHDT, YYEEEE. The CDR3 loop spans 16 amino acids. J was trimmed by 10 bases and V by 4 bases; bases with no gene match: 19. CDR3: CASSPNRQGLTGRQYF. The CDR3 DNA reads as TGTGCCAGCAGCCCGAATCGACAGGGGCTAACGGGGCGACAGTACTTC.

V and J are TRBV5-4 and TRBJ1-5; 8 bases match TRBD1. After removal of 0 bases from V and 9 bases from J, the junction contained 11 bases not matched to a gene. The V gene's germline CDR1 is SGHNT and CDR2 YYREEE (reference sequence). The CDR3 spans 16 residues. The CDR3 DNA reads as TGTGCCAGCAGCTTGGTTAGGCGGACAGGGCCCGTGCCCCAGCATTTT. Its translation: CASSLVRRTGPVPQHF.

V gene TRBV27 combines with J gene TRBJ2-4; 11 bases align to TRBD1. V gave up 6 bases and J gave up 6 bases; unmatched junction bases: 7. The CDR3 is 15 amino acids. Germline CDR1 and CDR2: MNHEY and SMNVEV (reference sequence). The CDR3 loop reads CASSATGTGGNIQYF. For the CDR3, the DNA is TGTGCCAGCAGCGCTACCGGGACAGGGGGAAACATTCAGTACTTC.

The chain recombines TRBV30 with TRBJ1-6; 8 nucleotides line up with TRBD1. Germline assignment: CDR1 GTSNPN and CDR2 SVGIG (reference sequence). The V gene end was trimmed by 3 bases and the J gene end by 6 bases; junction bases not matched to a gene: 1. This CDR3 has 13 amino acids. The CDR3 reads CAWSRGLNSPLHF. CDR3 nucleotides: TGTGCCTGGAGCAGGGGGCTTAATTCACCCCTCCACTTT.

V and J are TRBV29-1 and TRBJ2-3, with 10 bases that match TRBD2. Germline values: CDR1 SQVTM, CDR2 ANQGSEA. J was trimmed by 14 bases and V by 5 bases; bases with no gene match: 10. This CDR3 spans 12 amino acids. The CDR3 loop reads CSVQLAGLQGYF. CDR3 in DNA: TGCAGCGTTCAACTAGCGGGGCTCCAGGGGTATTTT.

The table lists this clone with a few counts. Other DNA sequences of this sample code for an identical CDR3. V is TRBV7-9 and J is TRBJ2-3; 7 bases align to TRBD1. Germline assignment: CDR1 SEHNR and CDR2 FQNEAQ (reference sequence). This CDR3 has 13 amino acids. Trimming took 5 bases from V and 4 from J; bases not matched to a gene: 3. The CDR3 protein is CASSPRGPDTQYF. CDR3 sequence (DNA): TGTGCCAGCAGCCCAAGGGGGCCAGATACGCAGTATTTT.

Comment on this clone: Germline is not matched at one junction end, which may reflect a read error. The chain carries TRBV9 and TRBJ1-2; D gene uncertain. The CDR3 runs 14 residues. CDR1 and CDR2 (germline): SGDLS, YYNGEE. CDR3 coding DNA: TGTGCCAGCCGCGTAGGAGCGGGATTTGATGGCTACACCTTC. Its translation is CASRVGAGFDGYTF.

The genes are TRBV6-1 and TRBJ1-2, with D uncertain. The CDR3 runs to 12 residues. Trimming took 9 bases from V and 3 from J, leaving 11 bases between them. The germline V gene encodes CDR1 MNHNS and CDR2 SASEGT. The DNA of the CDR3 is TGTGCCAGTGCAGGTTCGGACTATGGCTACACCTTC. Translated: CASAGSDYGYTF.

In its sample, this clone was seen a few times. The chain joins TRBV6-1 to TRBJ1-1; no firm D call. This CDR3 contains 13 residues. Trimming pared 5 bases from V and 1 base from J, leaving 8 bases between. Germline-derived CDR1 and CDR2 are MNHNS and SASEGT. The DNA for the CDR3 is TGTGCCAGCAGTTTTAAGGAGAACACTGAAGCTTTCTTT. As protein: CASSFKENTEAFF.